This entry lists 18 T cell receptor beta chains sequenced from one sample in a study of T cell responses to AZD1222 COVID-19 vaccine. Assay used: immunoSEQ multiplex PCR; TCRdb lists only in-frame clones, some missing. Of about 160,000 clones in the sample, 90% were seen once. Sample: peripheral blood, taken on day 0 of AZD1222 vaccination. The receptor source for this set is an adult in good health.

The CDR3: CASSRPPGEGLDEQFF. CDR3 nucleotide sequence: TGTGCCAGCAGCCGCCCGCCTGGGGAAGGGTTGGATGAGCAGTTCTTC. The chain has TRBV4-2 and TRBJ2-1; D is unresolved. CDR3 length: 16 residues. The V gene's germline CDR1 is LGHNA and CDR2 YNFKEQ. V gave up 4 bases and J gave up 8 bases, with 21 bases separating them.

The gene calls are TRBV5-4 and TRBJ1-2, with TRBD1 as a possible D gene (5 bases). The germline V gene has CDR1 SGHNT and CDR2 YYREEE (reference sequence). This CDR3 is built from 17 residues. V lost 1 base and J lost 5, with 21 bases in between. DNA of the CDR3: TGTGCCAGCAGCTTGAAGGATGCGGGGCGGGTCCCTTATGGCTACACCTTC. Translation gives CASSLKDAGRVPYGYTF.

This sequence joins TRBV28 and TRBJ1-5; 9 bases agree with TRBD1. CDR3 length: 14 residues. Per germline, CDR1 MDHEN and CDR2 SYDVKM. Trimming took 6 bases from V and 5 from J; bases not matched to a gene: 5. DNA of the CDR3: TGTGCCAGCAGGGGCGGGACAGGGTATCAGCCCCAGCATTTT. It encodes CASRGGTGYQPQHF.

This clone is labeled as medium-sized (0.01 to 0.1%). The J gene is TRBJ2-5, the V gene TRBV7-8; either TRBD1 or TRBD2 may supply D (6 bases each). The germline V gene encodes CDR1 SGHVS and CDR2 FQNEAQ. Trimming removed 1 base from V and 5 bases from J, with 17 bases in between. The CDR3 is made up of 16 amino acids. In DNA, the CDR3 is TGTGCCAGCAGCTTAGTCATAGGGGGGCGAGGGGAGACCCAGTACTTC. Translation: CASSLVIGGRGETQYF.

The chain carries TRBV19 and TRBJ2-7; the D gene is possibly TRBD1 (6 bases). Germline V CDR1 and CDR2: LNHDA, SQIVND (reference sequence). V was pared by 8 bases and J by 2 bases, with 13 bases between. The CDR3 contains 13 residues. The CDR3: CASAGRGPYEQYF. CDR3 DNA: TGTGCCAGTGCGGGCAGGGGCCCCTACGAGCAGTACTTC.

This chain uses TRBV7-8 with TRBJ1-5, with D tentatively TRBD1 (5 bases). Trimming stripped 5 bases from V and 6 bases from J, with 20 bases between. The CDR3 extends over 16 amino acids. Germline V gene lookup returns CDR1 SGHVS and CDR2 FQNEAQ. The CDR3 coding sequence is TGTGCCAGCAGCCCGAGAAGGGGACGGGTGGGTCAGCCCCAGCATTTT. It translates to CASSPRRGRVGQPQHF.

V and J are TRBV15 and TRBJ2-1; unclear D gene. Germline CDR1 is LNHNV and CDR2 is YYDKDF (reference sequence). The CDR3 spans 15 residues. V was clipped by 0 bases and J by 9 bases, with 15 bases between them. CDR3 residues: CATSRDLVHGGEQFF. The CDR3 DNA reads TGTGCCACCAGCAGAGATTTAGTTCACGGCGGTGAGCAGTTCTTC.

The chain carries TRBV15 and TRBJ2-7; D is perhaps TRBD1 (5 bases). The CDR3 extends over 14 amino acids. V was clipped by 3 bases and J by 3 bases, with 12 bases between them. Per the germline V gene, CDR1 is LNHNV and CDR2 is YYDKDF (reference sequence). The CDR3 nucleotides read TGTGCCACCAGCAGTTATGGGGCCGACTACGAGCAGTACTTC. Translation: CATSSYGADYEQYF.

V and J are TRBV19 and TRBJ1-1; D may be TRBD1 (5 bases). Germline V gene sequence: CDR1 LNHDA, CDR2 SQIVND (reference sequence). CDR3 length: 14 residues. The V end lost 10 bases, the J end lost 0 bases, and 15 bases lay between the germline ends. CDR3 coding DNA: TGTGCCACAACGGGGGGGGTATTGAACACTGAAGCTTTCTTT. Translated: CATTGGVLNTEAFF.

This chain links TRBV9 with TRBJ1-2; TRBD1 aligns across 8 bases. Trimming removed 2 bases from V and 0 bases from J; junction bases left unmatched: 3. The length of the CDR3 is 15 residues. Germline assignment: CDR1 SGDLS and CDR2 YYNGEE. The CDR3 reads CASSVGTGSNYGYTF. The CDR3 nucleotides are TGTGCCAGCAGCGTCGGGACAGGTTCTAACTATGGCTACACCTTC.

The rearrangement joins TRBV5-5 to TRBJ2-7, with TRBD2 matching over 11 bases. Germline-derived CDR1 and CDR2 are SGHKS and YYEKEE (reference sequence). The CDR3 is made up of 15 amino acids. The trim removed 0 bases at V and 6 bases at J, leaving 5 bases unmatched. This chain's CDR3 is CASSLGLAGGGEQYF. CDR3 DNA: TGTGCCAGCAGCTTGGGCCTAGCGGGGGGCGGCGAGCAGTACTTC.

The V and J genes are TRBV5-6 and TRBJ1-4; D is uncertain. Germline-derived CDR1 and CDR2 are SGHDT and YYEEEE. CDR3 length: 14 residues. The V gene lost 6 bases and the J gene lost 7 bases, with 16 bases spanning the gap. The CDR3: CASTRIFRSEKLFF. The CDR3 DNA sequence: TGTGCCAGCACTAGGATCTTTAGGAGTGAAAAACTGTTTTTT.

Only one count was recorded for this clone. This chain links TRBV6-4 with TRBJ2-6; 7 nucleotides agree with TRBD1. The CDR3 spans 16 residues. CDR1 is MRHNA, CDR2 SNTAGT, per germline. Germline trimming cut 6 bases from V and 2 bases from J; bases unmatched to any gene: 7. The CDR3 region has the DNA TGTGCCAGCAGCCCCGGGACAGAAGCTGGGGCCAACGTCCTGACTTTC. Its protein is CASSPGTEAGANVLTF.

The gene calls are TRBV7-8 and TRBJ2-5, with D perhaps TRBD1 or TRBD2 (6 bases each). Trimming removed 5 bases from V and 4 bases from J, with 20 bases in between. Germline V gene data show CDR1 as SGHVS and CDR2 as FQNEAQ. The CDR3 is 16 amino acids. CDR3 DNA: TGTGCCAGCAGCCAGAATGTGGGGGGCCCAGGAGAGACCCAGTACTTC. This codes for CASSQNVGGPGETQYF.

This chain uses TRBV28 with TRBJ2-7; no firm D call. The ends were cut back, 6 bases at V and 6 bases at J, with 15 bases in the middle. CDR1 is MDHEN, CDR2 SYDVKM, per germline. CDR3 length: 13 residues. The DNA of the CDR3 is TGTGCCAGCAGCCCGGGCCTTAAGGGCGAGCAGTACTTC. Translated: CASSPGLKGEQYF.

This chain joins TRBV6-6 and TRBJ1-1; D gene unclear. Trimming stripped 5 bases from V and 0 bases from J, with 19 bases between. Germline CDR1 MNHNY, CDR2 SVGAGI (reference sequence). The CDR3 contains 17 residues. The DNA of the CDR3 is TGTGCCAGCAGTCCGTTACCCGGGCGTTGGATGAACACTGAAGCTTTCTTT. Translation: CASSPLPGRWMNTEAFF.

The J gene is TRBJ1-2, the V gene TRBV9; the D is unclear. The germline V gene has CDR1 SGDLS and CDR2 YYNGEE. This CDR3 contains 14 residues. Trimming cost V 3 bases and J 3 bases, with 12 bases left between them. The CDR3 DNA reads TGTGCCAGCAGCGCTTCGGGAGCGGACTATGGCTACACCTTC. Protein sequence: CASSASGADYGYTF. Variable domain in full (rest from reference TRBV9 and TRBJ1-2): DSGVTQTPKHLITATGQRVTLRCSPRSGDLSVYWYQQSLDQGLQFLIQYYNGEERAKGNILERFSAQQFPDLHSELNLSSLELGDSALYFCASSASGADYGYTFGSGTRLTVV.

V gene TRBV5-5 combines with J gene TRBJ2-4, with 7 bases lining up with TRBD1. The CDR3 loop spans 13 amino acids. V lost 0 bases to trimming and J lost 8 bases; unmatched junction nucleotides: 2. Germline-derived CDR1 and CDR2 are SGHKS and YYEKEE (reference sequence). The CDR3 loop reads CASSLGGGDIQYF. DNA for the CDR3: TGTGCCAGCAGCTTGGGAGGGGGCGACATTCAGTACTTC.